This TCR beta chain was found in a study of T cells in Graves' hyperthyroidism and ophthalmopathy. Study conclusions and caveats: In the blood, most expanded thyroid clonotypes above 0.001 appeared as well.

Each patient was aged 18 to 65 and had newly diagnosed hyperthyroidism of under 2 months' duration. Exclusions: uncontrolled infection, other autoimmune disease, pregnancy, lactation. Thyroid ultrasound, orbital computed tomography, clinical symptoms, and serum thyroxine and TRAb underpinned diagnoses. The sample holds a few counts of this clonotype. Its cognate antigen is unknown. Amplification of TCR beta CDR3 regions used RNA as the template. TCR CDR3 underwent first-round RT-PCR with the HTBI primer set. One entry per CDR3 protein, called by TCRdb with MiXCR from the multiplex PCR reads. The sample consists of approximately 500,000 distinct CDR3 sequences, about 43% of them appearing once. The V segment lost 5 bases and the J segment 4 bases; nucleotides outside the gene matches: 6. Germline lookup yields CDR1 MRHNA and CDR2 SNTAGT. The CDR3 is 15 amino acids.

The sample was peripheral blood or thyroid tissue (not recorded which). V gene TRBV6-4 combines with J gene TRBJ2-7, with TRBD2 identical over 12 bases. This sequence originates from a woman in her late teens or twenties with Graves' hyperthyroidism. The CDR3 DNA sequence: TGTGCCAGCAGTCGACTAGCGGGAGAGGCGTACGAGCAGTACTTC. It translates to CASSRLAGEAYEQYF.